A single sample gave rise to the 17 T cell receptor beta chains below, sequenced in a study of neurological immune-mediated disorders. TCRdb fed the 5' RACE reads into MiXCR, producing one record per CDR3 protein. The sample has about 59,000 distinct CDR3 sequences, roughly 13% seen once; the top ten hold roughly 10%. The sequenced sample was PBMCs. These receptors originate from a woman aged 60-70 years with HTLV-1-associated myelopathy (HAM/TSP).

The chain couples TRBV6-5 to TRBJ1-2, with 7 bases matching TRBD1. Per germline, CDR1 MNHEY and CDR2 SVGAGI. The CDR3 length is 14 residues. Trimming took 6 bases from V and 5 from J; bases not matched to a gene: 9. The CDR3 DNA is TGTGCCAGCAGCCCAAAACAGGGGAGGTATGGCTACACCTTC. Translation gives CASSPKQGRYGYTF.

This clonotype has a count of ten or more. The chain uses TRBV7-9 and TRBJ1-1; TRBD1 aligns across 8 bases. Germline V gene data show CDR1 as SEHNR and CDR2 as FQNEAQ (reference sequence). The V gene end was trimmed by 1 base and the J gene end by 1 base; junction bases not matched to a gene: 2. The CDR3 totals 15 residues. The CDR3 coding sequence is TGTGCCAGCAGCTTAGGGACAGGGTGGAACACTGAAGCTTTCTTT. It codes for CASSLGTGWNTEAFF.

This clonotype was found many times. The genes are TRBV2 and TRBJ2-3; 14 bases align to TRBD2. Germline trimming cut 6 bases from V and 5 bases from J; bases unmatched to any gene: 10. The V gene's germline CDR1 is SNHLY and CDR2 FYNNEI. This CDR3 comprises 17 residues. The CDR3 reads CASSLPTSGRAEDTQYF. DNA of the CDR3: TGTGCCAGCAGCCTGCCGACTAGCGGGAGGGCCGAAGATACGCAGTATTTT.

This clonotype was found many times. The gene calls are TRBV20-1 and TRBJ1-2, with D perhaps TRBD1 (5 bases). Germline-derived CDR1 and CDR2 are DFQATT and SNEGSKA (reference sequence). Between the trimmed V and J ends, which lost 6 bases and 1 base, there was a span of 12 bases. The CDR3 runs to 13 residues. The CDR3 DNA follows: TGCAGTGCCATAGCAGGGATTAACTATGGCTACACCTTC. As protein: CSAIAGINYGYTF.

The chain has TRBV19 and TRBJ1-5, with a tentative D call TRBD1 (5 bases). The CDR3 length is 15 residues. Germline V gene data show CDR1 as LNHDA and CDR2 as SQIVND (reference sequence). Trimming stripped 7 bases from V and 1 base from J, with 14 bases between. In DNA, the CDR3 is TGTGCCAGTAACCAGGACTGGGGGAGCAATCAGCCCCAGCATTTT. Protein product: CASNQDWGSNQPQHF.

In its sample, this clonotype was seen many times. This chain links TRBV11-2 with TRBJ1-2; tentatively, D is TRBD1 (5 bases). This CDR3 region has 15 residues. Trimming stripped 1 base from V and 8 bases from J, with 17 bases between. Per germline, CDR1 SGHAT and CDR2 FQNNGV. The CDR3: CASSLVSGAARGYTF. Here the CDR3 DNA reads TGTGCCAGCAGCTTAGTGAGTGGGGCAGCCCGCGGCTACACCTTC.

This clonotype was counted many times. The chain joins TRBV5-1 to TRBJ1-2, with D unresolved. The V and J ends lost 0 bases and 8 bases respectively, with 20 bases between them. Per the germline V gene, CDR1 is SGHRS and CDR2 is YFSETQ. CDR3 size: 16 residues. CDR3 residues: CASSLALTPTYGGYTF. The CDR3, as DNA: TGCGCCAGCAGCTTGGCCTTGACGCCGACTTACGGGGGCTACACCTTC.

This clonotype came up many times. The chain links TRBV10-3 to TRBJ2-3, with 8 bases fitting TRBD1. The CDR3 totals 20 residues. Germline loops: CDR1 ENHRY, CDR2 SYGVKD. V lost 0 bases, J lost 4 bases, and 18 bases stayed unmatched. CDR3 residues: CAISESIYGGRPGGPDTQYF. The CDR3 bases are TGTGCCATCAGTGAGTCGATTTACGGGGGTCGGCCAGGGGGCCCAGATACGCAGTATTTT.

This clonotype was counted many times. The CDR3 DNA follows: TGCGCCAGCAGCCTAGGGACAGGGGTTGAAAAACTGTTTTTT. Encoded protein: CASSLGTGVEKLFF. The chain links TRBV5-1 to TRBJ1-4; TRBD1 agrees at 10 bases. Germline V gives CDR1 SGHRS, CDR2 YFSETQ. J gave up 7 bases and V 4 bases, and 4 bases lay outside the gene matches. This CDR3 has 14 amino acids.

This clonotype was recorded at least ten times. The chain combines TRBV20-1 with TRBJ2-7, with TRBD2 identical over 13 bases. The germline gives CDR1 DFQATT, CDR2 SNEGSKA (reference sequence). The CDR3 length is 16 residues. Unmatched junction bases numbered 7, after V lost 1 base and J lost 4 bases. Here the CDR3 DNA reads TGCAGTGCTAGAGCCCGGACTAGCGGGAGTGGGTACGAGCAGTACTTC. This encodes CSARARTSGSGYEQYF.

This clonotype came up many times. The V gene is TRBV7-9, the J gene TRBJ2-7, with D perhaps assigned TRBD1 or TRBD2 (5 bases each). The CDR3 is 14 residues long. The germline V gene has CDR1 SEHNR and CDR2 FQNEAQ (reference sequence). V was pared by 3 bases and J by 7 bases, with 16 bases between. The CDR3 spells CASSFRGALMEQYF. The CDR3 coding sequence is TGTGCCAGCAGCTTCCGAGGGGCGCTTATGGAGCAGTACTTC.

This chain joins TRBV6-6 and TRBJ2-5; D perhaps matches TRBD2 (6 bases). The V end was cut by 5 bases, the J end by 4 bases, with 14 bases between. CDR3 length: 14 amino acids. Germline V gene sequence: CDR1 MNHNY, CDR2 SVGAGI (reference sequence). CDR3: CASSQGTRAETQYF. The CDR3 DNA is TGTGCCAGCAGTCAAGGGACTCGGGCAGAGACCCAGTACTTC.

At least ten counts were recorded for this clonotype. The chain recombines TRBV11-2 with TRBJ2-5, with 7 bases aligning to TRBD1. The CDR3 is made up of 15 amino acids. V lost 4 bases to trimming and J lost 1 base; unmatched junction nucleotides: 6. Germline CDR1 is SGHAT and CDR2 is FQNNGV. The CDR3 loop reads CASSSAGTVQETQYF. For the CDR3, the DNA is TGTGCCAGCAGCTCCGCTGGGACAGTCCAAGAGACCCAGTACTTC.

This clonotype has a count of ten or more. The CDR3 spells CSVRTGPSSPLHF. For the CDR3, the DNA is TGCAGCGTTCGGACAGGGCCTTCGTCACCCCTCCACTTT. The chain joins TRBV29-1 to TRBJ1-6; 8 bases are shared with TRBD1. The CDR3 length is 13 residues. V shed 5 bases, J shed 10 bases, and the junction held 7 bases outside the gene matches. Germline CDR1 reads SQVTM; CDR2 reads ANQGSEA.

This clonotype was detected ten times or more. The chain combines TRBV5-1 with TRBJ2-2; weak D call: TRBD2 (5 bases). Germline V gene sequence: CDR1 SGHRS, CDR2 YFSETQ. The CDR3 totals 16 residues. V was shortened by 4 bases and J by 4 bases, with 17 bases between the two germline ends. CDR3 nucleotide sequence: TGCGCCAGCAGCCACCAACCGGAGGCCCTCACCGGGGAGCTGTTTTTT. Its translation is CASSHQPEALTGELFF.

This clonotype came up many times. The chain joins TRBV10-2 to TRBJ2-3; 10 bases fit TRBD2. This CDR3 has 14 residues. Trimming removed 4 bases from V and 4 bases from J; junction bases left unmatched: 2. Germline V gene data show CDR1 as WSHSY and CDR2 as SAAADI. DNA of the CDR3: TGCGCCAGCAGTGGACTAGCGGGTCCAGATACGCAGTATTTT. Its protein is CASSGLAGPDTQYF.

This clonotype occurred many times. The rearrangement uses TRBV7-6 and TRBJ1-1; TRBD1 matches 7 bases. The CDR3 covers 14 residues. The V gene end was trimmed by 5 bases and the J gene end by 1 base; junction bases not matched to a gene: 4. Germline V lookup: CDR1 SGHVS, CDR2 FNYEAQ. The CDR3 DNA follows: TGTGCCAGCAGCCCGACAGGGTCGAACACTGAAGCTTTCTTT. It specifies CASSPTGSNTEAFF.